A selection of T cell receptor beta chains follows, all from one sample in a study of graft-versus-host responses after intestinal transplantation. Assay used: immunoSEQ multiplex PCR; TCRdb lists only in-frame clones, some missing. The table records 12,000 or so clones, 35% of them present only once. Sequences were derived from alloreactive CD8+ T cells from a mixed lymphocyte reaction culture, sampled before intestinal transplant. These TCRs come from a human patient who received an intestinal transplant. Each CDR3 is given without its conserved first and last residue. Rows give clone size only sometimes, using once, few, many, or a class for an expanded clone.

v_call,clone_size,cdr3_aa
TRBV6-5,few,ASSEPNTEAF
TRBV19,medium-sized,ATRWGTGALNQPQH
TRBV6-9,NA,ASSYRGGLPYEQY
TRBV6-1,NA,ASSLGIRGELF
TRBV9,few,ASSVGEDRPNTGELF
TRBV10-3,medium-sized,AISEGAAMNTEAF
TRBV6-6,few,ASRLQGYRNQPQH
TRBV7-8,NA,ASSPPYLAGTNYGYT
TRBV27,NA,ASSLSGTSGSEYEQY
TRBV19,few,ASSIGVAGYEQY
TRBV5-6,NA,ASSFGTSRYEQY
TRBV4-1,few,ASSQDSAGGANEQF
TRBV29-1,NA,SVEWDYEQY
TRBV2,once,ASILGQGSYNEQF
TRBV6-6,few,ASSYSSSYEQY
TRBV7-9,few,ASSTTSGRTHEQY
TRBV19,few,ASSLRRKLAKNIQY
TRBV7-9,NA,ASSSPGDEQF
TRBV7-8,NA,ASSPGLAAGAYNEQF
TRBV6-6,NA,ASRSGLQPQH
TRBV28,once,ASTWEGTGFYEQY
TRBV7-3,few,ASSQLGQGAERETQY
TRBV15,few,ATSRDHFYTGELF
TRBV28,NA,ASSPWGAVSISGTLNLNQPQH
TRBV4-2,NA,ASSQYLTSGNEQF
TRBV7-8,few,ASSLPDRANNEQF
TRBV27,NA,ASTGLGTDTQY
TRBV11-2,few,ASSLYRRGAF
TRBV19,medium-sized,ASSRAEPYEQY
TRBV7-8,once,ASSTGQGFREAF
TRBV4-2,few,ASSPLGRTEAF
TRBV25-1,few,ASSEWGSSNEQF
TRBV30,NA,AWSVGAGQDTQY
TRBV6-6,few,ASSFYLQGSTEAF
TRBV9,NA,ASSERDRDYTRNEQF
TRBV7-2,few,ASSDPQGISDTEAF